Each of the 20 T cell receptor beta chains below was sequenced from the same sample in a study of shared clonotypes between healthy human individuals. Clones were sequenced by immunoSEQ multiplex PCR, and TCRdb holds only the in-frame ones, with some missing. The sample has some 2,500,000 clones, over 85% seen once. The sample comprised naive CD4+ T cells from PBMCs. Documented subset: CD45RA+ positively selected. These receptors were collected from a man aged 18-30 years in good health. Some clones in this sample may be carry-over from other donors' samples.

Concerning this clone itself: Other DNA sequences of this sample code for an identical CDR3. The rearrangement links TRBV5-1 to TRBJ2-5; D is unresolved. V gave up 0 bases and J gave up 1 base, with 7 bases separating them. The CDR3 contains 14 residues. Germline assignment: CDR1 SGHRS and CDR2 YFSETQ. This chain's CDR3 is CASSLGTAQETQYF. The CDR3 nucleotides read TGCGCCAGCAGCTTGGGGACGGCCCAAGAGACCCAGTACTTC.

The CDR3 nucleotides read TGTGCCAGCAGCTTTGGGCTAGACAACTCCTACGAGCAGTACTTC. Translation: CASSFGLDNSYEQYF. The chain couples TRBV11-1 to TRBJ2-7; D not resolved. There are 15 residues in the CDR3. Trimming pared 3 bases from V and 0 bases from J, leaving 12 bases between. Looked up from germline, CDR1 is SGHAT and CDR2 is FQDESV (reference sequence).

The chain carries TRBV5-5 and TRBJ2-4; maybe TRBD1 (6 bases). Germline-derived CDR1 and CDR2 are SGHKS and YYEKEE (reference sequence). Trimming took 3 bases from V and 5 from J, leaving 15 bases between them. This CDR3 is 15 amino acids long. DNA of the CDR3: TGTGCCAGCAGCTACGACAGGACTCGGGAAAACATTCAGTACTTC. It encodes CASSYDRTRENIQYF.

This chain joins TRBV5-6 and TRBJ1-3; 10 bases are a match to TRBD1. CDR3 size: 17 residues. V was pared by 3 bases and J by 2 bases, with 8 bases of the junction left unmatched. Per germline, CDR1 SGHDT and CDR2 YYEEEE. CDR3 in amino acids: CASSSMDRGSAGNTIYF. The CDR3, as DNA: TGTGCCAGCAGCTCAATGGACAGGGGGTCGGCTGGAAACACCATATATTTT.

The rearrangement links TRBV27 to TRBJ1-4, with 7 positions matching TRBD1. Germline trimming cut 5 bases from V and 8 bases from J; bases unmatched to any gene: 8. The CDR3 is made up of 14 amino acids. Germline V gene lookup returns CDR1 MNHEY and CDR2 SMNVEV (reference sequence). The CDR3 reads CASSTRQGGEKLFF. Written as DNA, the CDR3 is TGTGCCAGCAGTACCCGACAGGGTGGGGAAAAACTGTTTTTT. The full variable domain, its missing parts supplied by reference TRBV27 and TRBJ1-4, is EAQVTQNPRYLITVTGKKLTVTCSQNMNHEYMSWYRQDPGLGLRQIYYSMNVEVTDKGDVPEGYKVSRKEKRNFPLILESPSPNQTSLYFCASSTRQGGEKLFFGSGTQLSVL.

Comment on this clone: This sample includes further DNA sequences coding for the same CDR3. In DNA form, the CDR3 reads TGTGCCAGCAGCTCACTAGCGGGAGGGCCCGGGGAGCTGTTTTTT. It codes for CASSSLAGGPGELFF. This chain links TRBV7-3 with TRBJ2-2, with TRBD2 identical over 13 bases. The V segment lost 4 bases and the J segment 6 bases; nucleotides outside the gene matches: 2. Germline loops: CDR1 SGHTA, CDR2 FQGTGA. CDR3 length equals 15 residues.

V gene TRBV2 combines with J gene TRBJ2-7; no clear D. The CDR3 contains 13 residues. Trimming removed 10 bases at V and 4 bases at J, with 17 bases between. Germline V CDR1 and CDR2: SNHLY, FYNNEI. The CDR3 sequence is CAITDGDVYEQYF. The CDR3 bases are TGTGCCATCACGGACGGAGATGTGTACGAGCAGTACTTC.

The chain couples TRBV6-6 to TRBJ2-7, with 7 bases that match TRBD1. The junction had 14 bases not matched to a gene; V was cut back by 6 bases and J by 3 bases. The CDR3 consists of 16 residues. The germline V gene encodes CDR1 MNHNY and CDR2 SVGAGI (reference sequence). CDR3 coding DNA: TGTGCCAGCAGGGACAGGTCCTACCCCGGACACTACGAGCAGTACTTC. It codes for CASRDRSYPGHYEQYF.

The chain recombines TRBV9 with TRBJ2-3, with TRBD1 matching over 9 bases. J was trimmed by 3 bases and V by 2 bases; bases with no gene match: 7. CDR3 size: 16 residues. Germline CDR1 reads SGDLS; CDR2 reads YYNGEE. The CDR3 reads CASSVGTGRETDTQYF. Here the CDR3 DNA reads TGTGCCAGCAGCGTCGGGACAGGGAGGGAGACAGATACGCAGTATTTT.

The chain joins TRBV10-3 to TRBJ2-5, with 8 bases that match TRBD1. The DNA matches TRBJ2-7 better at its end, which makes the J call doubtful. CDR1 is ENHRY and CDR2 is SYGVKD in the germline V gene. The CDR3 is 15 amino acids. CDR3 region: CAISDRDRTFYEQYF. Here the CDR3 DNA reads TGTGCCATCAGTGACCGGGACAGGACTTTCTACGAGCAGTACTTC.

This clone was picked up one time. This chain's CDR3 is CASSHGQGKGEAFF. CDR3 DNA sequence: TGTGCCAGCAGCCACGGGCAGGGGAAGGGTGAAGCTTTCTTT. The rearrangement uses TRBV25-1 and TRBJ1-1; D possibly corresponds to TRBD1 (6 bases). The CDR3 totals 14 residues. The V and J ends lost 6 bases and 7 bases respectively, with 18 bases between them. The germline gives CDR1 MGHDK, CDR2 SYGVNS.

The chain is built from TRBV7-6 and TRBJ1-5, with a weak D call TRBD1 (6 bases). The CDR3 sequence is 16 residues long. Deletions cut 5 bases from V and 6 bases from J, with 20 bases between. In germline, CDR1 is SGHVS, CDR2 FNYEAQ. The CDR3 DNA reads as TGTGCCAGCAGCGAACTAGAGGTTCCAGGGGTTCAGCCCCAGCATTTT. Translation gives CASSELEVPGVQPQHF.

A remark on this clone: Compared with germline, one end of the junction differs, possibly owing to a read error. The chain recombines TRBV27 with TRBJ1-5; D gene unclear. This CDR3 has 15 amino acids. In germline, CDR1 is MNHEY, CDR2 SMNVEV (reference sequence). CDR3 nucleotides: TGTGCCAGCAGTATAGACGGGGAGGGCCGACGTCGTTTGGATTTT. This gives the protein CASSIDGEGRRRLDF.

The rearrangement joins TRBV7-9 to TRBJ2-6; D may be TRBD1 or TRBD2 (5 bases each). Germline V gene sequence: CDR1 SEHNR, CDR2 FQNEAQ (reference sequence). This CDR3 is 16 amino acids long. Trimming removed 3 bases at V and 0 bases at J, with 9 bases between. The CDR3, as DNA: TGTGCCAGCAGCTTTTCGGGGCGCTCTGGGGCCAACGTCCTGACTTTC. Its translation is CASSFSGRSGANVLTF.

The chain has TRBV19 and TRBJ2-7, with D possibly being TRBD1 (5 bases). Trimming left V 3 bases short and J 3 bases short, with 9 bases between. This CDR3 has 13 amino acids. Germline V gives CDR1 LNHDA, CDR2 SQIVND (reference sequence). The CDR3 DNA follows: TGTGCCAGTAGTATTTCAGGGATCTACGAGCAGTACTTC. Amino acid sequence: CASSISGIYEQYF. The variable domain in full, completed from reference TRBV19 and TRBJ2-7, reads DGGITQSPKYLFRKEGQNVTLSCEQNLNHDAMYWYRQDPGQGLRLIYYSQIVNDFQKGDIAEGYSVSREKKESFPLTVTSAQKNPTAFYLCASSISGIYEQYFGPGTRLTVT.

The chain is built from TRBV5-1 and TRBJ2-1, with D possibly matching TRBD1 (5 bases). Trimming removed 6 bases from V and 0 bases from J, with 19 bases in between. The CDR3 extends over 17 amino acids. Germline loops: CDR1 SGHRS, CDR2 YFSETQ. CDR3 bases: TGCGCCAGCATCTTTGATCGGCAGGGCAGCTCCTACAATGAGCAGTTCTTC. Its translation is CASIFDRQGSSYNEQFF.

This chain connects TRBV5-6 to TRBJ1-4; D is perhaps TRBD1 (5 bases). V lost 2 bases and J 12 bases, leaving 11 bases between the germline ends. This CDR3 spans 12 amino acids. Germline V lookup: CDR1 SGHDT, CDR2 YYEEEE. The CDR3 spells CASSLQGAQLFF. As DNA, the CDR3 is TGTGCCAGCAGCTTACAAGGGGCTCAACTGTTTTTT.

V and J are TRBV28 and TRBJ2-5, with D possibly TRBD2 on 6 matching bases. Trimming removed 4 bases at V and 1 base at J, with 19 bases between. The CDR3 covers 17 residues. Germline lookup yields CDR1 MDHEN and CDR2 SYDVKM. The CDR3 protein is CASSSLIGRGPQETQYF. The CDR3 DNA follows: TGTGCCAGCAGTTCCCTTATTGGGCGGGGCCCCCAAGAGACCCAGTACTTC. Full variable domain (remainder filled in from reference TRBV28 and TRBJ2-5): DVKVTQSSRYLVKRTGEKVFLECVQDMDHENMFWYRQDPGLGLRLIYFSYDVKMKEKGDIPEGYSVSREKKERFSLILESASTNQTSMYLCASSSLIGRGPQETQYFGPGTRLLVL.

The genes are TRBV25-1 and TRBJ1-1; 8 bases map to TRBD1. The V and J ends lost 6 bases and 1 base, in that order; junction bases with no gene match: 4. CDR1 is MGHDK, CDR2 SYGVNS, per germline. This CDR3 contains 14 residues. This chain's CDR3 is CASRDRVSNTEAFF. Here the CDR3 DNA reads TGTGCCAGCAGGGACAGGGTTTCGAACACTGAAGCTTTCTTT.

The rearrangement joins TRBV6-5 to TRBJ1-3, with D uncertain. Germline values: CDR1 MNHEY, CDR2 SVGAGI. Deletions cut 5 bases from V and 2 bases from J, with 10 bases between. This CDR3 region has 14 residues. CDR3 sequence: CASSPSSAGNTIYF. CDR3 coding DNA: TGTGCCAGCAGTCCCTCCTCGGCTGGAAACACCATATATTTT.